This T cell receptor (beta chain) was profiled in a study of shared clonotypes between healthy human individuals. As for the study in general: CD4 naive cells filled three plates per donor, CD4 memory three, CD8 naive two and CD8 memory one.

V was clipped by 4 bases and J by 2 bases, with 4 bases between them. CDR1 is MGHDK, CDR2 SYGVNS, per germline. This CDR3 is 12 amino acids long. Only in-frame clones appear in the TCRdb table, and some are missing; sequencing was by immunoSEQ multiplex PCR. The table shows roughly 110,000 clones, with around 71% occurring only once. Overall study results and limits: Clonotypes shared by all four donors outscored non-shared clonotypes in generation probability. Of the naive CD4 clonotypes, about 5.4% were shared across several donors.

Remarks on this clone: Its antigen remains unknown.

This clonotype originated in a woman aged 25 to 39 in good health. This chain connects TRBV25-1 to TRBJ2-3; D uncertain. Material: memory CD8+ T cells sorted from blood. Subset described: CD45RO+ cells pooled with CCR7-negative TemRA cells. CDR3 sequence: CASSGPTDTQYF. The CDR3 DNA reads as TGTGCCAGCAGTGGCCCCACAGATACGCAGTATTTT.